The TCR beta chain under discussion was sequenced for a study of lymphopenia after photon versus proton radiotherapy. The V gene's germline CDR1 is SGHAT and CDR2 FQNNGV. The CDR3 extends over 12 amino acids. Trimming shortened V by 0 bases and J by 4 bases, and 4 bases separated the two germline ends. The table came from immunoSEQ multiplex PCR; TCRdb's copy has only in-frame clones and leaves some out. The data show tens of thousands of clones, with 80% to 95% seen just once and 15% held by the top ten. The material was peripheral blood, obtained from a patient treated with photon-based radiotherapy. This receptor was taken from a man aged 60 to 69 with cholangiocarcinoma. The J gene is TRBJ2-7, the V gene TRBV11-2; D unclear. CDR3 in amino acids: CASSLDRYEQYF. The CDR3 region has the DNA TGTGCCAGCAGCTTAGATAGGTACGAGCAGTACTTC.